The source of this T cell receptor (beta chain) is a study of cytomegalovirus exposure and HLA in healthy donors (dated by TCRdb to 2016 to 2017). Some background on the complete study: In an earlier analysis of roughly 500 of the donors, 250 to 350 Gb of sequence data and some 120 million unique TCR beta sequences from roughly 190 million T cells were reported. An early release covering roughly 640 HLA-typed donors comprised about 300 gigabases of sequencing data and around 80 million unique TCR sequences. Of the roughly 400 genotyped donors, approximately 82% fell in the genetic ancestry cluster associated with self-reported Caucasian donors. The study aimed to test whether cataloging public T cell receptors could reveal signatures of past pathogen exposure. The T cell repertoires of around 670 subjects were profiled by immunosequencing and related to cytomegalovirus serostatus. In addition to the first cohort of 666 subjects, a separate validation cohort of approximately 130 different subjects was used. To predict cytomegalovirus infection status, the study brought together high-throughput TCR immunosequencing, statistical association of individual TCRs with disease status, and machine learning. A later analysis re-analyzed previously published TCR beta repertoires from 660 or so donors and added high-resolution HLA genotyping to study TCR occurrence patterns. Rather than drawing on any new phenotypic data, the later analysis identified candidate immune exposures from TCR beta sequences and the way those sequences occurred across donors. To decide whether each TCR beta V gene segment behaved as functional or pseudogenic, an earlier analysis of fewer than 750 of the donors relied on high-throughput TCR beta sequencing. Donor age, sex, ethnicity and CMV serostatus were compiled alongside the repertoire data. In a later genetic analysis, genome-wide SNP genotypes for about three fifths of the roughly 670 donors were used, and that subset was treated as a discovery cohort. Every repertoire in the discovery cohort had been generated on one and the same sequencing platform. HLA typing covered class I and class II loci at four-digit resolution. Typing coverage varied by locus: roughly 620-640 donors for A, B, C, DRB1 and DQB1; roughly 520 for DQA1; around 570 for DPA1; 400 to 480 for DPB1. A few DR-DQ haplotypes were treated as single units for association and clustering because of strong linkage in the cohort. Among about 400 genotyped donors of the cohort, an average of around 240,000 unique TCR beta nucleotide sequences was sequenced per donor, of which approximately 19% were non-productive.

In total, over 600 healthy bone marrow donors made up the cohort. Cohort members were all nominally healthy when sampled, although unrecorded immune exposures were likely present. The donor was CMV seronegative and was included in the group of several hundred seronegative cohort members. Each donor provided a peripheral blood sample, and peripheral blood mononuclear cells were used for TCR beta sequencing. Genomic DNA extraction from the blood cell samples was performed with the Qiagen DNeasy Blood Extraction Kit. The full study reports these points: A later analysis reported that several top co-occurrence clusters appeared linked to parvovirus B19, influenza, CMV and Epstein-Barr virus. In the study, around 160 TCR beta chains were listed as associated with cytomegalovirus. A group of highly shared sequence variants was considered likely to be a technical artifact of the sequencing pipeline. The authors suggested that the approach could potentially be extended to other disease states and immunological phenotypes. Specific HLA alleles were associated with some 15,000 TCR beta sequences at a false discovery rate of 0.05 in a later analysis. Sequencing depth was assumed to be roughly uniform across donors in the presence/absence analyses, though that assumption may not hold. Correlated functional status among segregating V segments might be attributable to linkage disequilibrium, but an unknown experimental factor could not be ruled out. The 87-base-pair reads could not distinguish some IMGT-functional V segments, including TRBV6-2 and TRBV6-3, so those segments were excluded. When HLA alleles, especially DR and DQ, strongly co-occurred, attributing TCR associations to individual alleles was difficult. Immune exposure information for the cohort was limited to CMV serostatus. Only TCR beta chains were sequenced in this cohort, and the absence of alpha or paired-chain data limited detectable features. In a later genetic analysis, a missense DCLRE1C variant was associated with V-gene and J-gene trimming of TCR beta chains, and the association was replicated in an independent cohort. A few of the identified cytomegalovirus-associated TCR beta chains were confirmed in vitro to be specific for cytomegalovirus antigens. A later genetic analysis reported fewer N-insertions in productive TCRs among donors in an Asian-associated ancestry cluster than the roughly 700-donor mean. In both the original and validation cohorts, the classifier was reported to diagnose cytomegalovirus status with high specificity and sensitivity. The earlier analysis of fewer than 750 of the donors excluded over 15 rarely observed V segments, including chromosome 9 orphons, because counts were too low. A further reported finding was that TCR beta sequences accurately predicted the HLA-A and HLA-B alleles for most subjects in the first cohort. In an earlier analysis of 587 of the donors, most TCR beta V segments appeared in productive rearrangements about 90% or about 30% of the time, broadly matching IMGT annotations. Because some donors lacked HLA typing at each locus, the association tests relied only on the typed subset. Most TCR sequences were observed very rarely across donors, whereas some public TCRs were present in many individuals. According to a later analysis, most CMV-associated TCR beta chains appeared to be HLA-restricted, and the HLA associations seemed to be driven largely by CMV exposure. A later analysis found that HLA-associated TCR beta chains were more clonally expanded and had lower generation probabilities than equally common non-associated chains. According to a later analysis, TCR association rates differed among HLA loci, with DRB1 alleles showing the most associated TCRs and HLA-C alleles showing the fewest.

From a lookup of the germline V gene, CDR1 and CDR2 are SGHTA and FQGNSA. Spanning cysteine to phenylalanine, the CDR3 consists of 17 amino acids. The read is trimmed to its CDR3 DNA, 51 bases read in frame from base 1. V is clipped by 2 bases and J by 3 bases, and the sequence between their germline boundaries is 20 bases long. Preparation of the library involved the immunoSEQ multiplex PCR assay. For the multiplex PCR, a mixture combining 60 forward primers for TCR Vbeta segments and 13 reverse primers for TCR Jbeta segments was used. A multiplex PCR assay on genomic DNA amplified the CDR3 region of rearranged TCR beta genes. The amplified TCR beta libraries were sequenced on the Illumina HiSeq System as 87-base-pair reads. The authors processed their data as follows. In a later analysis, approximately 74 million unique TCR beta chains were counted across the roughly 610 repertoires, and roughly 11 million of these chains were shared by at least two donors. Raw reads were error-corrected and collapsed into unique sequences with a nearest-neighbor algorithm that merged closely related sequences to remove PCR and sequencing errors. Alignment of CDR3 sequences to IMGT reference sequences was used to assign V, D and J gene segments. For a sequence to be retained, a match of at least six nucleotides was required to both a V gene segment and a J gene segment. Rearrangements were classified as productive when the CDR3 lacked stop codons and remained in frame with V and J, and all other rearrangements were classified as non-productive. Following IMGT convention, CDR3 was defined as the stretch from the second conserved V-encoded cysteine to the conserved J-encoded phenylalanine. In an earlier analysis of around 540 of the donors, sequences lacking an unambiguous match to a single V gene segment were excluded. An earlier analysis of several hundred of the donors classified V segments as functional when productive rearrangements were above 56.7% and as segregating when the standard deviation between donors was above 5%. A statistical classification framework was built for diagnosing cytomegalovirus status from the catalog of TCR beta chain sequences. A later analysis assigned V and J genes by comparing TCR nucleotide sequences with IMGT/GENE-DB human TR gene sequences. In a later analysis, CDR3 sequences and most-parsimonious VDJ recombination scenarios were assigned using the TCRdist pipeline. In a later analysis, each TCR beta chain was defined by its CDR3 amino acid sequence together with its V-gene family, and reads without a unique V-gene family were excluded. To address suspected cross-contamination and a sequencing artifact, a later analysis removed 450 to 700 highly shared, low-generation-probability nucleotide sequences. In a later analysis, a clonal expansion index was calculated for each public chain from normalized within-repertoire ranks of inferred template counts. A later analysis computed generation probabilities with a VDJ recombination model fitted to out-of-frame rearrangements, and checked the results against IGoR. In a later analysis, hypergeometric tests were used to score TCR-TCR, TCR-HLA and TCR-CMV co-occurrence, with a repertoire-size bias correction applied to TCR pairs. To estimate false discovery rates, a later analysis permuted the HLA or CMV assignments 20 times. A later analysis grouped co-occurring TCRs with DBSCAN, adding TCRdist sequence similarity when clustering within HLA-allele-positive subsets. Co-occurrence clustering excluded repertoires with fewer than 30,000 or more than 120,000 public chains, plus five with anomalous nucleotide sharing. In its TCRdb copy, this immuneACCESS table keeps in-frame sequences only and misses some clones. Where compared with another copy, unresolved V genes explain less than half of these, and the others have no known cause. D and trimming were read from the DNA, whereas the V and J calls and clone size are those reported in that table. The sample records some 120,000 clones, around 75% of which are singletons. The top ten constitute 1.5% to 2% of the sample.

A remark on this clone: Its specific antigen is unknown. Within one base of it there is no much larger clone, and no base qualities were kept.

The receptor was derived from a young woman in good health and CMV-seronegative. Sequencing was done on a sample of PBMCs. The chain is encoded by TRBV7-2 joined to TRBJ2-7; matching of 6 bases hints at TRBD2 as the D gene. The nucleotide sequence is TGTGCCAGCAGCTTACGTAGGTCCCGGGACTGGTACTACGAGCAGTACTTC. This codes for CASSLRRSRDWYYEQYF.